The sequence of this TCR beta chain was determined in a study of beta chain features in type 1 diabetes. Overall study findings and caveats: Researchers reported that naive, central memory and Treg TCRB repertoires appeared more similar in patients than in healthy donors. Type 1 diabetes patients had fewer VDJ junction insertions and more deletions. All four CD4+ subsets of Type 1 diabetes patients contained TCRB CDR3s that were moderately but significantly shorter. PCR might favor shorter templates, equally in patients and controls.

Per the germline V gene, CDR1 is MDHEN and CDR2 is SYDVKM. CDR3 size: 16 residues. Trimming removed 7 bases at V and 1 base at J, with 19 bases between. What was sequenced were expressed TCRB transcripts, since all of the isolated RNA had been reverse transcribed. Sequencing used immunoSEQ multiplex PCR; TCRdb keeps in-frame clones, though not all of them. The data contain around 350,000 clones, around 12% of them seen just once; the ten biggest clones take up 0.015% to 0.02%. This clone appeared a few times. As yet, its antigen is unknown. This TCR was recovered from a man aged 18 to 30 in good health. Sequenced: naive CD4+ T cells from blood. The rearrangement links TRBV28 to TRBJ1-2, with D possibly matching TRBD1 (6 bases). This chain's CDR3 is CASTPPGTYLNYGYTF. CDR3 nucleotide sequence: TGTGCCAGCACCCCCCCCGGGACATATCTTAACTATGGCTACACCTTC.